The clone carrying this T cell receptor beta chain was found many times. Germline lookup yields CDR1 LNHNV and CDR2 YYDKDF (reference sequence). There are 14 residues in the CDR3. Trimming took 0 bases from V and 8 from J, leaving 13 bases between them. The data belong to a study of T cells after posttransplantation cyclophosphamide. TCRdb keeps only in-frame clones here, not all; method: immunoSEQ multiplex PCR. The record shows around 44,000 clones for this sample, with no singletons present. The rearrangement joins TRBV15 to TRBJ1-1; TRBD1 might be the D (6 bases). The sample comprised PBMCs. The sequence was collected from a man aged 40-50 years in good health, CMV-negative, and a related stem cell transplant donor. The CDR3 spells CATSRDLGAKEAFF. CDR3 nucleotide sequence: TGTGCCACCAGCAGAGATCTGGGGGCTAAAGAAGCTTTCTTT. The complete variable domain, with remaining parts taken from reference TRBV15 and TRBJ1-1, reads DAMVIQNPRYQVTQFGKPVTLSCSQTLNHNVMYWYQQKSSQAPKLLFHYYDKDFNNEADTPDNFQSRRPNTSFCFLDIRSPGLGDTAMYLCATSRDLGAKEAFFGQGTRLTVV.